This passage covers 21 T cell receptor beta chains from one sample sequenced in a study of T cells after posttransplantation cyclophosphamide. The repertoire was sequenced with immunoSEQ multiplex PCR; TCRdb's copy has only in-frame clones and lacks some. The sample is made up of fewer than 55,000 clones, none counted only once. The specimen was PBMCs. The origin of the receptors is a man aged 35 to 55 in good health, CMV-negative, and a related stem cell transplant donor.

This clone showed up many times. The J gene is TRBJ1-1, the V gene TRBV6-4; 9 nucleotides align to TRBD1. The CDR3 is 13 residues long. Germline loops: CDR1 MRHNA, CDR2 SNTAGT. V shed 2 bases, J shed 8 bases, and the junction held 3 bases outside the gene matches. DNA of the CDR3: TGTGCCAGCAGTGACAGGACAGGGGACGAAGCTTTCTTT. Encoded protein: CASSDRTGDEAFF.

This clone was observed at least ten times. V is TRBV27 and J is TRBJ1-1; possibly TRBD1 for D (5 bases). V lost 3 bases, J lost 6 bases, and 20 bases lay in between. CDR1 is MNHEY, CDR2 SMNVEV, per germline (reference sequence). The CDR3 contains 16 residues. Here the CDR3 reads CASSFHAQGRIAEAFF. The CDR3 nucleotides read TGTGCCAGCAGTTTCCACGCCCAGGGTAGGATCGCTGAAGCTTTCTTT.

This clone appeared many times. CDR3 nucleotide sequence: TGTGCCAGCAGCTTGAAAGCGGGAGGGTCCTACAATGAGCAGTTCTTC. This sequence encodes CASSLKAGGSYNEQFF. The V gene is TRBV7-2, the J gene TRBJ2-1, with 10 bases that match TRBD2. The CDR3 covers 16 residues. The germline CDR1 and CDR2 sequences are SGHTA and FQGNSA. The V and J ends lost 3 bases and 1 base, in that order; junction bases with no gene match: 3.

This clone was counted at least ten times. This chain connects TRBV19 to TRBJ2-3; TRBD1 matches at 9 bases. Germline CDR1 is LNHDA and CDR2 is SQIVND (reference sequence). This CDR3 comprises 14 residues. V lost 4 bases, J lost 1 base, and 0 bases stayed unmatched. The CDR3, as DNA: TGTGCCAGTAGTAGGACAGGGGGCACAGATACGCAGTATTTT. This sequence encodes CASSRTGGTDTQYF.

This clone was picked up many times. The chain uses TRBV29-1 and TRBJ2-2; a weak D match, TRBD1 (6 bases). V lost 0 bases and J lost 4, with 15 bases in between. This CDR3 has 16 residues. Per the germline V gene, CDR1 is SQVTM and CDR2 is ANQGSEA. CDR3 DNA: TGCAGCGTTGAAGATGTGGCACAGGGTGGCACCGGGGAGCTGTTTTTT. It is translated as CSVEDVAQGGTGELFF.

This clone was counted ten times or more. In DNA form, the CDR3 reads TGTGCCAGTAGTATAGTTAGGGACAGCAAGCTGACCCAGTACTTC. Residues: CASSIVRDSKLTQYF. J is TRBJ2-5 and V is TRBV19; 7 nucleotides match TRBD1. V lost 1 base, J lost 7 bases, and 9 bases stayed unmatched. Germline V lookup: CDR1 LNHDA, CDR2 SQIVND (reference sequence). The CDR3 is made up of 15 amino acids.

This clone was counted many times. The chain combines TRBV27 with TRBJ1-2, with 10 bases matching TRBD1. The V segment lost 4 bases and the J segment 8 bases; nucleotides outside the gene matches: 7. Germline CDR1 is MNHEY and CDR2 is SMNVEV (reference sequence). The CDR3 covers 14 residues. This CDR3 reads CASSSPTGGVGYTF. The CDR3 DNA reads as TGTGCCAGCAGTTCCCCGACAGGGGGCGTAGGCTACACCTTC.

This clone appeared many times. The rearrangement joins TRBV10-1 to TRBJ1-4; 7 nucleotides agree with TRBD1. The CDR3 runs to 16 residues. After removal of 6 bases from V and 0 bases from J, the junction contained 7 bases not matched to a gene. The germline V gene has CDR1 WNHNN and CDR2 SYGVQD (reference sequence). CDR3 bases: TGCGCCAGCAGGAGACAGGGATCCGCAACTAATGAAAAACTGTTTTTT. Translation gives CASRRQGSATNEKLFF.

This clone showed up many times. CDR3 amino acids: CASRASPGQGKAGELFF. In nucleotides, the CDR3 is TGTGCCAGCAGGGCCTCTCCGGGACAGGGGAAAGCCGGGGAGCTGTTTTTT. The rearrangement joins TRBV25-1 to TRBJ2-2; 10 nucleotides line up with TRBD1. CDR1 is MGHDK and CDR2 is SYGVNS in the germline V gene. This CDR3 is 17 amino acids long. After removal of 6 bases from V and 6 bases from J, the junction contained 13 bases not matched to a gene.

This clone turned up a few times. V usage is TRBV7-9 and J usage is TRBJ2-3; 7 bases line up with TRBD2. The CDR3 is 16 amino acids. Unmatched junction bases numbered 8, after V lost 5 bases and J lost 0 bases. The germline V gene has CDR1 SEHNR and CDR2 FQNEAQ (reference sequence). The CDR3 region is CASSPLWGGSTDTQYF. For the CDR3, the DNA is TGTGCCAGCAGCCCCCTTTGGGGGGGTAGCACAGATACGCAGTATTTT.

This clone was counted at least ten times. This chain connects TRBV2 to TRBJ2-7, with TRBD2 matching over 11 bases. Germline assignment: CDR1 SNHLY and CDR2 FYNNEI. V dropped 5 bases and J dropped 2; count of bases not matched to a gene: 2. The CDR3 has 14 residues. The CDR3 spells CASSTSGGTYEQYF. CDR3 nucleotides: TGTGCCAGCAGTACTAGCGGGGGCACCTACGAGCAGTACTTC.

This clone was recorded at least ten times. CDR3 residues: CASSESPSGVNEQFF. Written as DNA, the CDR3 is TGCGCCAGCAGTGAGTCGCCTAGCGGGGTTAATGAGCAGTTCTTC. The chain employs TRBV10-1 and TRBJ2-1; TRBD2 matches 9 bases. V lost 0 bases and J lost 7; bases outside the gene matches: 4. Per the germline V gene, CDR1 is WNHNN and CDR2 is SYGVQD (reference sequence). The length of the CDR3 is 15 residues.

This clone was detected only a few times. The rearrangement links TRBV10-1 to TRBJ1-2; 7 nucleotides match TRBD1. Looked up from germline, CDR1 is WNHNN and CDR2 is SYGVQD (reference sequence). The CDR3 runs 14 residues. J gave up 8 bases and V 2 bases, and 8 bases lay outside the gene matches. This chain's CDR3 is CASSEGTAPRGYTF. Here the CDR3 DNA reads TGCGCCAGCAGTGAGGGGACAGCTCCAAGGGGCTACACCTTC.

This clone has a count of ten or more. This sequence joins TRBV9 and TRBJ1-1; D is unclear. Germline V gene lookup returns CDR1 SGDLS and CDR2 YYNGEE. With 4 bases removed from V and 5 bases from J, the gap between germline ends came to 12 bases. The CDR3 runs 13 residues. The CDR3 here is CASSLGGGTEAFF. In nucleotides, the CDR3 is TGTGCCAGCAGCTTAGGTGGAGGGACTGAAGCTTTCTTT.

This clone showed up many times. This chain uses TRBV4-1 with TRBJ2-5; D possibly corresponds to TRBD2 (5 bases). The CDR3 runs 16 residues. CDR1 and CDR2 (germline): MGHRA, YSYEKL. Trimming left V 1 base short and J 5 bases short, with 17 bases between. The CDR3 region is CASSQVLSVGVETQYF. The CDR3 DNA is TGCGCCAGCAGCCAAGTCCTGTCGGTGGGAGTTGAGACCCAGTACTTC.

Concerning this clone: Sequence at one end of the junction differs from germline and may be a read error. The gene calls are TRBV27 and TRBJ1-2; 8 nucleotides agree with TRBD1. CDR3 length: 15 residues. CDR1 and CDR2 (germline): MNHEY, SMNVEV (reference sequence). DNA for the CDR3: TGTGCCAGCAGTATATCAGGGGGCGCTTACTATGGCTACACCTTC. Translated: CASSISGGAYYGYTF.

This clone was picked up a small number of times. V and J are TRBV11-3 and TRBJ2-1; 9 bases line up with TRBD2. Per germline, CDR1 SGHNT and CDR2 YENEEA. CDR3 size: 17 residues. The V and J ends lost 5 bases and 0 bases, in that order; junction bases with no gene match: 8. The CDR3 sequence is CASSPTVSGSSYNEQFF. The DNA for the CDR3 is TGTGCCAGCAGCCCCACGGTTAGCGGGAGCTCCTACAATGAGCAGTTCTTC.

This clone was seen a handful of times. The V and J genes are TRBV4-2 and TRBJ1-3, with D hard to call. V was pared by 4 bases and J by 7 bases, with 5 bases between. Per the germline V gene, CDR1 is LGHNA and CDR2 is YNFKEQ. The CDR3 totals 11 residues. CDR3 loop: CASSLSNTIYF. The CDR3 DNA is TGTGCCAGCAGCCTTTCGAACACCATATATTTT.

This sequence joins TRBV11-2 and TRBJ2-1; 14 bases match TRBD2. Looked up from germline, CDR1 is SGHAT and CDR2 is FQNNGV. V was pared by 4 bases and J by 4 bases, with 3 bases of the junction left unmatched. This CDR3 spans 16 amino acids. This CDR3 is CASSSRTSGRYNEQFF. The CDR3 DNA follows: TGTGCCAGCAGCTCCAGGACTAGCGGGAGGTACAATGAGCAGTTCTTC.

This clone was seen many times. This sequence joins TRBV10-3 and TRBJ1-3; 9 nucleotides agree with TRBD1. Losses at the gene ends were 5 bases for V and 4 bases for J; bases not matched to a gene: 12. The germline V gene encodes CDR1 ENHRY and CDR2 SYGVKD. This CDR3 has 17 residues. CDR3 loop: CAISKSRDRVFGNTIYF. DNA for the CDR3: TGTGCCATCAGTAAATCCCGGGACAGGGTTTTCGGAAACACCATATATTTT.

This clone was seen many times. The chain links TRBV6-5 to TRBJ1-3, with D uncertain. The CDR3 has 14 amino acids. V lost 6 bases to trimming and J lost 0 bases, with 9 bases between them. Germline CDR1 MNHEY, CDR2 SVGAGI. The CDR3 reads CASSPGDSGNTIYF. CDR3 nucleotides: TGTGCCAGCAGCCCCGGGGACTCTGGAAACACCATATATTTT.